This passage covers 31 T cell receptor beta chains from one sample sequenced in a study of OX40 agonist ivuxolimab in advanced cancers. Only in-frame clones appear in the TCRdb table, and some are missing; sequencing was by immunoSEQ multiplex PCR. The data show about 37,000 clones, roughly 90% seen once. The sample consisted of CD4+ or CD8+ T cells sorted from blood, taken in a trial of the OX40 agonist ivuxolimab. Every receptor here comes from an adult with an advanced solid tumor such as melanoma, head and neck, liver or kidney cancer.

Only one count was recorded for this clone. J is TRBJ1-5 and V is TRBV5-6, with D uncertain. The CDR3 length is 17 residues. V dropped 1 base and J dropped 1 base, with 15 bases sitting between them. The V gene's germline CDR1 is SGHDT and CDR2 YYEEEE. The CDR3 region is CASSLSSPYGSNQPQHF. DNA for the CDR3: TGTGCCAGCAGCTTGTCAAGCCCCTACGGAAGCAATCAGCCCCAGCATTTT.

The V gene is TRBV2, the J gene TRBJ2-1; 9 nucleotides agree with TRBD1. V trimming: 5 bases; J trimming: 6 bases; junction bases outside the gene matches: 2. Per the germline V gene, CDR1 is SNHLY and CDR2 is FYNNEI. The CDR3 is 13 residues long. CDR3 in amino acids: CASSWTGANEQFF. The CDR3 coding sequence is TGTGCCAGCAGTTGGACAGGGGCCAATGAGCAGTTCTTC.

This clone was picked up a small number of times. V is TRBV10-1 and J is TRBJ2-7, with D unresolved. CDR3 length equals 13 residues. Germline V gives CDR1 WNHNN, CDR2 SYGVQD (reference sequence). Between the trimmed V and J ends, which lost 0 bases and 3 bases, there was a span of 6 bases. CDR3 DNA sequence: TGCGCCAGCAGTGAGTCAGAAAGCTACGAGCAGTACTTC. Its translation: CASSESESYEQYF.

The J gene is TRBJ2-7, the V gene TRBV7-6, with D unresolved. This CDR3 has 12 amino acids. In germline, CDR1 is SGHVS, CDR2 FNYEAQ. The germline V and J ends were trimmed by 6 bases and 3 bases, with 9 bases remaining between them. The CDR3 nucleotides read TGTGCCAGCAGTCAGTTTGGCTACGAGCAGTACTTC. Protein product: CASSQFGYEQYF.

In its sample, this clone was seen once. The chain combines TRBV5-6 with TRBJ1-6; no definite D call. CDR1 is SGHDT and CDR2 is YYEEEE in the germline V gene. The V gene lost 2 bases and the J gene lost 7 bases, with 4 bases spanning the gap. The CDR3 loop spans 12 amino acids. CDR3 in amino acids: CASSFGNSPLHF. The CDR3 DNA sequence: TGTGCCAGCAGCTTTGGCAATTCACCCCTCCACTTT.

The rearrangement joins TRBV7-6 to TRBJ2-5; D remains ambiguous. CDR1 and CDR2 from the germline V gene are SGHVS and FNYEAQ. Deletions cut 7 bases from V and 5 bases from J, with 17 bases between. There are 14 residues in the CDR3. CDR3 coding DNA: TGTGCCAGCACCCACGGCCCAGGCGTGGAGACCCAGTACTTC. Its translation: CASTHGPGVETQYF.

The genes are TRBV18 and TRBJ1-2; D not resolved. Trimming removed 1 base from V and 0 bases from J, with 9 bases in between. The CDR3 length is 15 residues. Germline values: CDR1 KGHSH, CDR2 LQKENI. The DNA for the CDR3 is TGTGCCAGCTCACCACAAGAAAAGTCTAACTATGGCTACACCTTC. Translated: CASSPQEKSNYGYTF.

This sequence joins TRBV19 and TRBJ2-2; D unclear. Germline V lookup: CDR1 LNHDA, CDR2 SQIVND (reference sequence). V was clipped by 10 bases and J by 2 bases, with 14 bases between them. The CDR3 runs to 14 residues. In DNA, the CDR3 is TGTGCCACCTGGGATAACAGTAACACCGGGGAGCTGTTTTTT. Amino acid sequence: CATWDNSNTGELFF.

This chain joins TRBV28 and TRBJ2-3; possibly TRBD1 for D (7 bases). The CDR3 totals 15 residues. Germline assignment: CDR1 MDHEN and CDR2 SYDVKM. Trimming left V 9 bases short and J 3 bases short, with 19 bases between. CDR3 coding DNA: TGTGCCAGTACGGGCGGAGGGGGCTTAACAGATACGCAGTATTTT. Amino acids: CASTGGGGLTDTQYF.

This chain joins TRBV27 and TRBJ2-4, with a weak D call TRBD1 (6 bases). There are 15 residues in the CDR3. Per germline, CDR1 MNHEY and CDR2 SMNVEV (reference sequence). V lost 6 bases and J 4 bases, leaving 16 bases between the germline ends. The CDR3 region is CASSLTWGLKNIQYF. In DNA form, the CDR3 reads TGTGCCAGCAGCCTTACCTGGGGGCTGAAAAACATTCAGTACTTC.

V is TRBV6-6 and J is TRBJ1-4, with D uncertain. Germline V gene data show CDR1 as MNHNY and CDR2 as SVGAGI (reference sequence). Trimming cost V 5 bases and J 2 bases, with 12 bases left between them. The CDR3 is 15 residues long. CDR3 in DNA: TGTGCCAGCAGTGAGGGTTCTTATACTAATGAAAAACTGTTTTTT. It encodes CASSEGSYTNEKLFF.

The chain couples TRBV6-5 to TRBJ1-5; tentative D call: TRBD1 (5 bases). Germline V gene data show CDR1 as MNHEY and CDR2 as SVGAGI. This CDR3 contains 13 residues. V was pared by 5 bases and J by 6 bases, with 11 bases between. CDR3 loop: CASSHNGGQPQHF. As DNA, the CDR3 is TGTGCCAGCAGTCACAACGGGGGTCAGCCCCAGCATTTT.

This clone was picked up one time. The V call is TRBV19, the J call TRBJ2-7, with TRBD1 matching 7 bases. The CDR3 runs to 14 residues. The V segment lost 3 bases and the J segment 1 base; nucleotides outside the gene matches: 3. Germline lookup yields CDR1 LNHDA and CDR2 SQIVND (reference sequence). The CDR3 here is CASSITGESYEQYF. CDR3 DNA sequence: TGTGCCAGTAGTATTACAGGGGAGTCCTACGAGCAGTACTTC.

Written as DNA, the CDR3 is TGCAGCAAATCCGGGGGGGCTAATGAGCAGTTCTTC. Amino acid sequence: CSKSGGANEQFF. The chain carries TRBV29-1 and TRBJ2-1; 8 positions agree with TRBD2. The ends lost 8 bases at V and 7 bases at J; junction bases unmatched: 7. Per the germline V gene, CDR1 is SQVTM and CDR2 is ANQGSEA. The CDR3 runs 12 residues.

This chain connects TRBV4-1 to TRBJ2-7; the D gene could be TRBD1 or TRBD2 (6 bases each). The CDR3 sequence is 14 residues long. The V and J ends lost 4 bases and 6 bases respectively, with 16 bases between them. Germline V gives CDR1 MGHRA, CDR2 YSYEKL. The CDR3 nucleotides are TGCGCCAGCAGCCTCGGGGGCTCGGGGTCCGAGCAGTACTTC. Encoded protein: CASSLGGSGSEQYF.

This chain links TRBV29-1 with TRBJ2-1; 11 bases align to TRBD2. Germline CDR1 is SQVTM and CDR2 is ANQGSEA. The ends lost 4 bases at V and 4 bases at J; junction bases unmatched: 9. The CDR3 sequence is 16 residues long. CDR3 coding DNA: TGCAGCGTTGTGGAGCTAGCGGGGGGCTCATACAATGAGCAGTTCTTC. It encodes CSVVELAGGSYNEQFF.

Sample share makes this clone medium-sized. The chain combines TRBV10-2 with TRBJ1-2; a possible D gene is TRBD1 (6 bases). V shed 1 base and J shed 4 bases, with 13 bases lying between them. Per the germline V gene, CDR1 is WSHSY and CDR2 is SAAADI. CDR3 length equals 15 residues. In DNA form, the CDR3 reads TGCGCCAGCAGTGAGTGGGCGGCGGGGGCCTATGGCTACACCTTC. Protein: CASSEWAAGAYGYTF.

The V call is TRBV7-8, the J call TRBJ2-6; a possible D gene is TRBD1 (5 bases). The V end lost 2 bases, the J end lost 1 base, and 9 bases lay between the germline ends. Germline-derived CDR1 and CDR2 are SGHVS and FQNEAQ. The CDR3 is made up of 16 amino acids. CDR3 sequence (DNA): TGTGCCAGCAGCTTACCAGGGTGGTCTGGGGCCAACGTCCTGACTTTC. Amino acid sequence: CASSLPGWSGANVLTF.

V and J are TRBV13 and TRBJ1-4, with D uncertain. Deletions cut 4 bases from V and 7 bases from J, with 10 bases between. The CDR3 runs 13 residues. CDR1 is PRHDT and CDR2 is FYEKMQ in the germline V gene (reference sequence). The CDR3 bases are TGTGCCAGCAGCTCGCCGGACGCTGAAAAACTGTTTTTT. Protein sequence: CASSSPDAEKLFF.

The chain uses TRBV10-1 and TRBJ1-5; no clear D gene. The CDR3 runs 14 residues. Trimming removed 1 base at V and 1 base at J, with 5 bases between. CDR1 and CDR2 from the germline V gene are WNHNN and SYGVQD (reference sequence). CDR3 nucleotides: TGCGCCAGCAGTGAGTTGGGAAGCAATCAGCCCCAGCATTTT. Translating gives CASSELGSNQPQHF.

V and J are TRBV7-9 and TRBJ1-1, with D perhaps matching TRBD1 (5 bases). Trimming left V 1 base short and J 1 base short, with 13 bases between. The CDR3 is made up of 16 amino acids. The germline V gene has CDR1 SEHNR and CDR2 FQNEAQ (reference sequence). The CDR3, as DNA: TGTGCCAGCAGCTTAGATGGGGGTATAAAGAACACTGAAGCTTTCTTT. This sequence encodes CASSLDGGIKNTEAFF. The variable domain in full, with the rest retrieved from reference TRBV7-9 and TRBJ1-1, is DTGVSQNPRHKITKRGQNVTFRCDPISEHNRLYWYRQTLGQGPEFLTYFQNEAQLEKSRLLSDRFSAERPKGSFSTLEIQRTEQGDSAMYLCASSLDGGIKNTEAFFGQGTRLTVV.

The chain uses TRBV5-1 and TRBJ2-7; the D gene could be TRBD1 or TRBD2 (6 bases each). The CDR3 loop spans 17 amino acids. V was trimmed by 3 bases and J by 7 bases, leaving 26 bases between them. Germline CDR1 and CDR2: SGHRS and YFSETQ. CDR3 region: CASSWREGQGRSEEQYF. The CDR3 region has the DNA TGCGCCAGCAGCTGGAGGGAAGGGCAGGGGAGGTCGGAGGAGCAGTACTTC.

Notes on this clone: Compared with germline, one end of the junction differs, possibly owing to a read error. The rearrangement uses TRBV10-1 and TRBJ2-1; D is perhaps TRBD1 (6 bases). The CDR3 has 13 amino acids. The germline V gene encodes CDR1 WNHNN and CDR2 SYGVQD (reference sequence). The CDR3: CASSESGDIRPLF. The CDR3 DNA reads as TGCGCCAGCAGTGAGTCAGGGGACATCCGTCCCCTCTTC.

The chain combines TRBV6-5 with TRBJ2-3; 7 bases map to TRBD2. The V gene end was trimmed by 2 bases and the J gene end by 1 base; junction bases not matched to a gene: 6. This CDR3 contains 16 residues. Germline-derived CDR1 and CDR2 are MNHEY and SVGAGI. CDR3 amino acids: CASSYIGAGGTDTQYF. CDR3 sequence (DNA): TGTGCCAGCAGTTACATTGGGGCGGGAGGCACAGATACGCAGTATTTT.

V gene TRBV2 combines with J gene TRBJ1-6; D gene ambiguous. V gave up 2 bases and J gave up 0 bases, with 14 bases separating them. CDR3 size: 18 residues. Germline V gene data show CDR1 as SNHLY and CDR2 as FYNNEI. The CDR3 protein is CASSEYGFSSSYNSPLHF. The CDR3 DNA sequence: TGTGCCAGCAGTGAATATGGGTTCTCGAGCTCCTATAATTCACCCCTCCACTTT.

The V gene is TRBV9, the J gene TRBJ1-2; 10 bases line up with TRBD1. V dropped 0 bases and J dropped 8; count of bases not matched to a gene: 10. The CDR3 runs to 16 residues. Per the germline V gene, CDR1 is SGDLS and CDR2 is YYNGEE. The CDR3 is CASSVADRGLLAGYTF. CDR3 sequence (DNA): TGTGCCAGCAGCGTAGCTGACAGGGGGCTATTGGCGGGCTACACCTTC.

The V and J genes are TRBV5-6 and TRBJ2-7, with a possible D match to TRBD1 (6 bases). Germline V gene sequence: CDR1 SGHDT, CDR2 YYEEEE. V gave up 8 bases and J gave up 0 bases, with 12 bases separating them. The CDR3 spans 13 residues. DNA for the CDR3: TGTGCCAGAGGGGACAAGTACTCCTACGAGCAGTACTTC. It specifies CARGDKYSYEQYF.

The V gene is TRBV10-3, the J gene TRBJ2-7, with D perhaps TRBD2 (5 bases). The CDR3 consists of 16 residues. Germline loops: CDR1 ENHRY, CDR2 SYGVKD. V lost 0 bases and J 2 bases, leaving 14 bases between the germline ends. Here the CDR3 reads CAISESEAENTYEQYF. In DNA, the CDR3 is TGTGCCATCAGTGAGTCGGAGGCGGAGAATACCTACGAGCAGTACTTC.

By frequency in the sample, this clone is medium-sized. This chain connects TRBV7-9 to TRBJ1-2, with D possibly being TRBD1 (6 bases). This CDR3 is 14 amino acids long. V lost 6 bases, J lost 4 bases, and 15 bases lay in between. Germline V gene sequence: CDR1 SEHNR, CDR2 FQNEAQ (reference sequence). The CDR3 spells CASSMANRAYGYTF. The CDR3, as DNA: TGTGCCAGCAGTATGGCGAACAGGGCCTATGGCTACACCTTC. Based on the CDR3 plus reference TRBV7-9 and TRBJ1-2, the full variable domain is DTGVSQNPRHKITKRGQNVTFRCDPISEHNRLYWYRQTLGQGPEFLTYFQNEAQLEKSRLLSDRFSAERPKGSFSTLEIQRTEQGDSAMYLCASSMANRAYGYTFGSGTRLTVV.

V gene TRBV5-1 combines with J gene TRBJ1-1; maybe TRBD1 (5 bases). Trimming left V 4 bases short and J 4 bases short, with 14 bases between. Germline CDR1 SGHRS, CDR2 YFSETQ. The CDR3 is made up of 14 amino acids. The chain's CDR3 is CASSARGGTTEAFF. CDR3 DNA: TGCGCCAGCAGCGCAAGGGGAGGAACCACTGAAGCTTTCTTT.

Only one count was recorded for this clone. Here the CDR3 DNA reads TGTGCCATCAGTGAAGCCGGGGGGAATGAGCAGTTCTTC. Its protein product is CAISEAGGNEQFF. The chain employs TRBV10-3 and TRBJ2-1; 7 nucleotides match TRBD2. J gave up 7 bases and V 3 bases, and 3 bases lay outside the gene matches. CDR1 is ENHRY and CDR2 is SYGVKD in the germline V gene. The CDR3 sequence is 13 residues long.